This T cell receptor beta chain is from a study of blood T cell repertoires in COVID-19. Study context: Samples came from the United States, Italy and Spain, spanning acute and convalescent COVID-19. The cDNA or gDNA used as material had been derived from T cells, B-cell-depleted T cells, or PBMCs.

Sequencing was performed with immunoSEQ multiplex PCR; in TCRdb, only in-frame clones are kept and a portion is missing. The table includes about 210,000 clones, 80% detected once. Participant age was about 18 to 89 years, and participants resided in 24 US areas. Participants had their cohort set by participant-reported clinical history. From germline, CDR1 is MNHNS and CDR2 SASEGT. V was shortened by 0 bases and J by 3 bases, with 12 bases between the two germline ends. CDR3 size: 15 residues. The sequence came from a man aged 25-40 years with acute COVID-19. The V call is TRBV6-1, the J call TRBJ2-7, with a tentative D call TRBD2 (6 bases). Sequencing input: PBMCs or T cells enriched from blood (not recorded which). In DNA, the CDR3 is TGTGCCAGCAGTGAAGCCCGGCGGGGCCTCTACGAGCAGTACTTC. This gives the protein CASSEARRGLYEQYF.